Presented here are 21 T cell receptor beta chains from one specimen sequenced in a study of blood T cells in healthy people across ages. A second PCR of roughly 7 to 11 cycles used a sample-barcoded 5' primer and a J-beta primer mix. TCRdb redid the calling of the 5' RACE reads with MiXCR, one entry per CDR3 protein. The data contain 850,000 to 1,100,000 distinct CDR3 sequences, around two fifths of them seen just once; the ten biggest clones take up approximately 14%. Sequencing was carried out using blood. These receptors came from a young man in good health.

The chain couples TRBV24-1 to TRBJ1-2; 7 bases line up with TRBD1. CDR1 is KGHDR, CDR2 SFDVKD, per germline. The J segment lost 5 bases and the V segment lost 5 bases, leaving 10 bases of the junction unmatched. The CDR3 has 15 residues. The DNA for the CDR3 is TGTGCCACCAGTGCCGCGGCGGGACAGTTATATGGCTACACCTTC. It specifies CATSAAAGQLYGYTF.

CDR3 region: CSARDIDPGRVGELFF. As DNA, the CDR3 is TGCAGTGCTAGAGATATAGATCCTGGAAGGGTTGGGGAGCTGTTTTTT. The chain carries TRBV20-1 and TRBJ2-2; D uncertain. CDR3 length equals 16 residues. V dropped 0 bases and J dropped 8 bases, with 19 bases sitting between them. Germline CDR1 DFQATT, CDR2 SNEGSKA (reference sequence).

V and J are TRBV29-1 and TRBJ1-2; the match to TRBD1 covers 7 bases. Germline V gene lookup returns CDR1 SQVTM and CDR2 ANQGSEA. The junction had 6 bases not matched to a gene; V was cut back by 4 bases and J by 7 bases. CDR3 length: 12 amino acids. CDR3 nucleotide sequence: TGCAGCGTTGCAGGGACAGCCCCTGGCTACACCTTC. As protein: CSVAGTAPGYTF.

This clonotype has just a few counts. This chain connects TRBV5-1 to TRBJ2-5, with D maybe TRBD2 (6 bases). The CDR3 covers 13 residues. V was pared by 7 bases and J by 2 bases, with 12 bases between. Germline V CDR1 and CDR2: SGHRS, YFSETQ. CDR3 sequence (DNA): TGCGCCAGCGGCTGGCGGGGTCAAGAGACCCAGTACTTC. Protein: CASGWRGQETQYF. The variable domain in full, with the rest retrieved from reference TRBV5-1 and TRBJ2-5, is KAGVTQTPRYLIKTRGQQVTLSCSPISGHRSVSWYQQTPGQGLQFLFEYFSETQRNKGNFPGRFSGRQFSNSRSEMNVSTLELGDSALYLCASGWRGQETQYFGPGTRLLVL.

V usage is TRBV6-1 and J usage is TRBJ1-5, with D uncertain. The CDR3 loop spans 17 amino acids. In germline, CDR1 is MNHNS, CDR2 SASEGT. V was trimmed by 7 bases and J by 0 bases, leaving 19 bases between them. The DNA of the CDR3 is TGTGCCAGCACCGAATGGTGGGAATACGTTAGCAATCAGCCCCAGCATTTT. Protein sequence: CASTEWWEYVSNQPQHF.

This sequence joins TRBV20-1 and TRBJ1-6; 8 bases match TRBD1. Germline trimming cut 6 bases from V and 7 bases from J; bases unmatched to any gene: 8. Germline V CDR1 and CDR2: DFQATT, SNEGSKA (reference sequence). The CDR3 spans 14 residues. The CDR3 DNA is TGCAGTGCGCGGACAGGGTTTTACAATTCACCCCTCCACTTT. Its protein product is CSARTGFYNSPLHF.

The chain has TRBV7-9 and TRBJ1-4, with no clear D. Between the trimmed V and J ends, which lost 4 bases and 0 bases, there was a span of 9 bases. The CDR3 totals 15 residues. CDR1 and CDR2 from the germline V gene are SEHNR and FQNEAQ (reference sequence). CDR3 coding DNA: TGTGCCAGCAGCTCTGACACCGCAACTAATGAAAAACTGTTTTTT. Its translation: CASSSDTATNEKLFF. Based on the CDR3 plus reference TRBV7-9 and TRBJ1-4, the full variable domain is DTGVSQNPRHKITKRGQNVTFRCDPISEHNRLYWYRQTLGQGPEFLTYFQNEAQLEKSRLLSDRFSAERPKGSFSTLEIQRTEQGDSAMYLCASSSDTATNEKLFFGSGTQLSVL.

The rearrangement uses TRBV2 and TRBJ2-3, with 7 bases identical to TRBD2. The germline V gene encodes CDR1 SNHLY and CDR2 FYNNEI. This CDR3 comprises 15 residues. V lost 2 bases, J lost 2 bases, and 4 bases stayed unmatched. In nucleotides, the CDR3 is TGTGCCAGCAGTGAAAGGCGGGGGAACACAGATACGCAGTATTTT. Amino acids: CASSERRGNTDTQYF.

The chain couples TRBV9 to TRBJ2-7; the D gene is possibly TRBD2 (5 bases). The end of the DNA aligns better with TRBJ2-5, so the J call may be wrong. Germline CDR1 is SGDLS and CDR2 is YYNGEE. The CDR3 has 15 residues. The CDR3 reads CASSVAPGFCETQYF. CDR3 nucleotides: TGTGCCAGCAGCGTAGCTCCGGGATTCTGTGAGACCCAGTACTTC.

This clonotype was seen only a few times. The chain uses TRBV5-1 and TRBJ2-5, with D perhaps being TRBD1 or TRBD2 (5 bases each). The CDR3 extends over 16 amino acids. V was trimmed by 0 bases and J by 0 bases, leaving 12 bases between them. Germline CDR1 and CDR2: SGHRS and YFSETQ. This CDR3 reads CASSLDGWGYQETQYF. The CDR3 nucleotides read TGCGCCAGCAGCTTGGACGGATGGGGGTACCAAGAGACCCAGTACTTC.

CDR3: CAISGNRDNSPLHF. The CDR3 DNA reads as TGTGCCATCAGTGGAAACAGGGATAATTCACCCCTCCACTTT. The chain couples TRBV10-3 to TRBJ1-6; tentatively, D is TRBD1 (6 bases). The CDR3 totals 14 residues. Germline assignment: CDR1 ENHRY and CDR2 SYGVKD. Trimming cost V 4 bases and J 5 bases, with 9 bases left between them.

The chain carries TRBV20-1 and TRBJ2-5; weak D call: TRBD2 (6 bases). V was clipped by 4 bases and J by 3 bases, with 12 bases between them. The germline CDR1 and CDR2 sequences are DFQATT and SNEGSKA (reference sequence). The CDR3 runs 13 residues. CDR3 amino acids: CSAKASAKETQYF. DNA for the CDR3: TGCAGTGCTAAAGCTAGCGCGAAAGAGACCCAGTACTTC.

The chain employs TRBV12-3 or TRBV12-4 and TRBJ1-1, with D possibly TRBD1 on 5 matching bases. The CDR3 is made up of 15 amino acids. With 2 bases removed from V and 5 bases from J, the gap between germline ends came to 15 bases. The CDR3 DNA follows: TGTGCCAGCAGTTTAAAAGTTGGGGGGGGGACTGAAGCTTTCTTT. It is translated as CASSLKVGGGTEAFF.

V usage is TRBV12-3 or TRBV12-4 and J usage is TRBJ1-2; D ambiguous. The V end was cut by 1 base, the J end by 4 bases, with 19 bases between. The CDR3 is 17 residues long. CDR3 nucleotides: TGTGCCAGCAGTTTAGTAGGGAGGCGGGCATATTCCTATGGCTACACCTTC. Translation: CASSLVGRRAYSYGYTF.

The chain recombines TRBV9 with TRBJ2-2; 7 positions agree with TRBD2. Trimming took 0 bases from V and 1 from J; bases not matched to a gene: 6. CDR3 length: 17 residues. Germline assignment: CDR1 SGDLS and CDR2 YYNGEE. The CDR3 region is CASSVARDYQNTGELFF. Written as DNA, the CDR3 is TGTGCCAGCAGCGTAGCGAGGGACTACCAGAACACCGGGGAGCTGTTTTTT.

V is TRBV20-1 and J is TRBJ2-7; D is possibly TRBD2 (6 bases). Near its end, the DNA agrees better with TRBJ2-5, so the J call may be wrong. This CDR3 is built from 16 residues. CDR1 and CDR2 (germline): DFQATT, SNEGSKA (reference sequence). The CDR3 reads CSARDLGASAVETQYF. CDR3 coding DNA: TGCAGTGCTAGAGATCTCGGGGCTAGCGCGGTCGAGACCCAGTACTTC.

This clonotype was seen a single time. One base away lies a much larger clone, so this may be a sequencing read error. The chain links TRBV12-3 or TRBV12-4 to TRBJ1-1; a possible D gene is TRBD1 (6 bases). The V and J ends lost 1 base and 3 bases respectively, with 9 bases between them. The CDR3 is 14 amino acids. CDR3 amino acids: CASSLGQVDTEAFF. The CDR3 DNA reads TGTGCCAGCAGTTTAGGACAGGTCGACACTGAAGCTTTCTTT.

V usage is TRBV15 and J usage is TRBJ1-1, with 9 bases fitting TRBD1. Germline-derived CDR1 and CDR2 are LNHNV and YYDKDF (reference sequence). CDR3 length: 18 amino acids. Trimming at V came to 3 bases and at J to 2 bases, leaving 13 bases not matched to a gene. CDR3 coding DNA: TGTGCCACCAGCAGCCCAGTTCTGGGACAGGGCCTTAACACTGAAGCTTTCTTT. It encodes CATSSPVLGQGLNTEAFF.

The chain recombines TRBV20-1 with TRBJ1-2, with 8 nucleotides matching TRBD1. The CDR3 has 14 residues. J lost 4 bases, V lost 3 bases, and 7 bases had no gene match. Germline CDR1 and CDR2: DFQATT and SNEGSKA (reference sequence). The CDR3 DNA reads as TGCAGTGCTAGGTGGGACAGGAGATCCTATGGCTACACCTTC. This codes for CSARWDRRSYGYTF.

J is TRBJ2-2 and V is TRBV7-8, with D perhaps TRBD1 (5 bases). Between the trimmed V and J ends, which lost 2 bases and 2 bases, there was a span of 12 bases. This CDR3 region has 16 residues. The V gene's germline CDR1 is SGHVS and CDR2 FQNEAQ. The CDR3 loop reads CASSLSPGFNTGELFF. CDR3 coding DNA: TGTGCCAGCAGCTTAAGCCCAGGGTTCAACACCGGGGAGCTGTTTTTT.

This chain connects TRBV6-6 to TRBJ2-1; D is undetermined. The CDR3 length is 15 residues. Trimming removed 0 bases at V and 4 bases at J, with 10 bases between. Germline V lookup: CDR1 MNHNY, CDR2 SVGAGI (reference sequence). The CDR3 loop reads CASSYSVFLYNEQFF. The CDR3 nucleotides read TGTGCCAGCAGTTACTCAGTCTTTCTTTACAATGAGCAGTTCTTC.